This record covers a single T cell receptor beta chain. Antigen: not known. V was cut by 1 base and J by 8 bases, with 11 bases left in between. Germline lookup yields CDR1 SGHTA and CDR2 FQGNSA. The CDR3 totals 13 residues. This specimen comes from a study of radiotherapy plus CTLA-4 blockade in lung cancer. Study-level background: Disease control reached 31%, with objective responses in around 20%. Overall study findings and caveats: Among reported predictors of response, early blood T cell clone dynamics with interferon-beta performed best. TCR clones of tumor origin grew in blood after radiotherapy plus ipilimumab.

Data came from immunoSEQ multiplex PCR; TCRdb stores just in-frame clones and leaves some out. Of fewer than 35,000 clones in the sample, around 74% were seen once. Alongside CTLA-4 blockade with ipilimumab, patients with chemo-refractory metastatic non-small-cell lung cancer received focal radiation. The source of this sequence is a human donor with non-small cell lung cancer that progressed on radiotherapy plus ipilimumab. Source: peripheral blood, taken from a patient treated with radiotherapy plus ipilimumab. The chain carries TRBV7-2 and TRBJ1-2, with D perhaps TRBD1 (5 bases). DNA for the CDR3: TGTGCCAGCAGCTTAGTTATCCAGGGCGGCTACACCTTC. Translating it yields CASSLVIQGGYTF.